Listed below are T cell receptor beta chains from one sample, sequenced in a study of T cells in localized non-small cell lung cancer. Data came from immunoSEQ multiplex PCR; TCRdb stores just in-frame clones and leaves some out. The table shows 500 to 750 clones, with 20% to 25% occurring only once. This specimen was lung tumor tissue, taken before any cancer treatment. The source of these receptors is an older male donor with stage II lung adenocarcinoma. CDR3s include the opening cysteine and the closing phenylalanine or tryptophan. D genes are given only for firm matches. Some rows mark clone size as missing; the rest say once, few, many or name a class of expanded clone.

D gene	clone size	J gene	V gene	CDR3 DNA	CDR3 protein
.	.	TRBJ1-3	TRBV28	TGTGCCAGCAGCGCAACCCAGGCCGGAAACACCATATATTTT	CASSATQAGNTIYF
TRBD2	.	TRBJ2-7	TRBV29-1	TGCAGCGTCGCCGGGACTAGCGGGTCCTACGAGCAGTACTTC	CSVAGTSGSYEQYF
.	.	TRBJ1-1	TRBV10-2	TGCGCCAGCAGTGACCACGGGGGGAGAATAAACACTGAAGCTTTCTTT	CASSDHGGRINTEAFF
.	few	TRBJ1-6	TRBV6-8	TGTGCCAGCAGTTACTCTTTCAGGGATTCACCCCTCCACTTT	CASSYSFRDSPLHF
.	.	TRBJ2-1	TRBV12-2	TGTGCAAGTCGCTTAGCGAGGACCCCGGACAGTGGTGAGCAGTTCTTC	CASRLARTPDSGEQFF
TRBD2	few	TRBJ2-1	TRBV11-3	TGTGCCAGCAGCGCACTACTAGCGGGAGTTAATGAGCAGTTCTTC	CASSALLAGVNEQFF
TRBD2	few	TRBJ2-1	TRBV18	TGTGCCAGCTCACCCCGACTAGCGGGAGGGTACAATGAGCAGTTCTTC	CASSPRLAGGYNEQFF
TRBD2	.	TRBJ2-3	TRBV25-1	TGTGCCAGCACTAAGACTAGCGGGGGAAGCGCAGATACGCAGTATTTT	CASTKTSGGSADTQYF
.	.	TRBJ2-7	TRBV25-1	TGTGCCAGCAGTGCAAGCACCTACGAGCAGTACTTC	CASSASTYEQYF
.	.	TRBJ2-3	TRBV4-1	TGCGCCAGCAGCTCCGGTTCTACTTCCACAGATACGCAGTATTTT	CASSSGSTSTDTQYF
TRBD1	few	TRBJ2-3	TRBV9	TGTGCCAGCAGCGTAGCTACCGGACAGGGCACAGATACGCAGTATTTT	CASSVATGQGTDTQYF
TRBD1	.	TRBJ1-5	TRBV6-8	TGTGCCAGCAGTCGTGACAGGGGAAGACAGCCCCAGCATTTT	CASSRDRGRQPQHF
.	few	TRBJ1-5	TRBV1	TGCGCCAGCAGCCAAGATATCGGGGACAATCAGCCCCAGCATTTT	CASSQDIGDNQPQHF
.	medium-sized	TRBJ2-3	TRBV11-3	TGTGCCAGCAGCTACCGACTGGGCACAGATACGCAGTATTTT	CASSYRLGTDTQYF
TRBD1	few	TRBJ1-2	TRBV9	TGTGCCAGCAGTCCGCGCGTTGGACAGGGGCAAGGCTACACCTTC	CASSPRVGQGQGYTF
.	once	TRBJ2-7	TRBV19	TGTGCCAGTAGTATCCGGGACCTCTACGAGCAGTACTTC	CASSIRDLYEQYF
.	.	TRBJ1-2	TRBV19	TGTGCCAGTAGTACTATTCACGAGGGGTATGGCTACACCTTC	CASSTIHEGYGYTF
.	few	TRBJ1-6	TRBV9	TGTGCCAGCGGAGGGGTTTCGACCTATTCACCCCTCCACTTT	CASGGVSTYSPLHF
TRBD2	.	TRBJ2-1	TRBV11-3	TGTGCCAGCAGCCAGACTAGCGGGGGGAATAATGAGCAGTTCTTC	CASSQTSGGNNEQFF
.	few	TRBJ1-1	TRBV28	TGTGCCAGCAGCCAGAGCGGGGCTGCCACTGAAGCTTTCTTT	CASSQSGAATEAFF
.	large	TRBJ1-5	TRBV9	TGTGCCAGCAGCTCCTTGGACCCCAATCAGCCCCAGCATTTT	CASSSLDPNQPQHF
TRBD1	large	TRBJ2-3	TRBV6-8	TGTGCCAGCAGTTGGGACAGAGGCACAGATACGCAGTATTTT	CASSWDRGTDTQYF
TRBD1	.	TRBJ2-7	TRBV28	TGTGCCAGCAGTTTCCAGGGGGCGATTTCCTACGAGCAGTACTTC	CASSFQGAISYEQYF
TRBD1	.	TRBJ1-1	TRBV12-5	TGTGCTAGTGGTTGGGACAGAGAGAACACTGAAGCTTTCTTT	CASGWDRENTEAFF
.	few	TRBJ2-7	TRBV5-1	TGCGCCAGCAGCTCTCTAGGATTAGGGGTGTACGAGCAGTACTTC	CASSSLGLGVYEQYF
TRBD2	.	TRBJ2-3	TRBV11-3	TGTGCCAGCATCCTTCCGGGACTAGCGGGATCAGATACGCAGTATTTT	CASILPGLAGSDTQYF
TRBD1	few	TRBJ1-1	TRBV9	TGTGCCAGCAGTGGGGACCGGGACAGAGAAACTGAAGCTTTCTTT	CASSGDRDRETEAFF
TRBD1	.	TRBJ1-1	TRBV6-8	TGTGCCAGCAGAAGGGACAGTGCCCCAGCTTTCTTT	CASRRDSAPAFF
TRBD1	.	TRBJ1-1	TRBV13	TGTGCCAGCAGCTTAGAACAGGGGAAGACTGAAGCTTTCTTT	CASSLEQGKTEAFF
TRBD1	.	TRBJ1-5	TRBV18	TGTGCCAGCTCACCATCAGGGGGCGGACAGCCCCAGCATTTT	CASSPSGGGQPQHF
TRBD2	few	TRBJ2-1	TRBV30	TGTGCCGGCCGACTAGCGGGGTACAATGAGCAGTTCTTC	CAGRLAGYNEQFF
TRBD1	.	TRBJ2-7	TRBV6-8	TGTGCCAGCAGCCCCTCAACAGGGGTCTGGAGCTCCTACGAGCAGTACTTC	CASSPSTGVWSSYEQYF
.	large	TRBJ2-7	TRBV6-8	TGTGCCAGCAGTTCGTCCCCTCCCGGGACACCTTACGAGCAGTACTTC	CASSSSPPGTPYEQYF
TRBD1	few	TRBJ1-2	TRBV11-3	TGTGCCAGCAGCGGTAGCACCGGGACAGGGGTCCGAGGCTACACCTTC	CASSGSTGTGVRGYTF
.	medium-sized	TRBJ1-2	TRBV6-8	TGTGCCAGCAGTCAAAACGTGATATACTATGGCTACACCTTC	CASSQNVIYYGYTF
.	few	TRBJ2-3	TRBV6-7	TGTGCCAGCAGTGAATGGGAGGGGGAGATGAATACGCAGTATTTT	CASSEWEGEMNTQYF